The present TCR beta chain was sequenced within a study of blood T cell repertoires in COVID-19. Study-wide background: COVID-19 samples collected from the United States, Italy and Spain covered acute and convalescent phases. The analysed material was cDNA or gDNA that came from T cells, B-cell-depleted T cells, or PBMCs.

The V gene's germline CDR1 is LNHDA and CDR2 SQIVND (reference sequence). This CDR3 contains 15 residues. Trimming removed 3 bases from V and 0 bases from J; junction bases left unmatched: 1. Patients at the Seattle site were enrolled during active infection and followed longitudinally. Authors' methods: Reference gene primer amplification yielded estimated nucleated cell counts. Profiled with immunoSEQ multiplex PCR; TCRdb holds only in-frame clones, not every one. V, J and clone size reflect that table, while D and trimming were determined from the DNA. The sample yields roughly 180,000 clones, about four fifths seen once.

The rearrangement joins TRBV19 to TRBJ1-5, with 8 bases matching TRBD1. The specimen sequenced was peripheral blood. The origin of this receptor is a woman aged 35 to 49 with COVID-19, enrolled during active disease. CDR3 residues: CASSIGTGSNQPQHF. Here the CDR3 DNA reads TGTGCCAGTAGTATCGGGACAGGTAGCAATCAGCCCCAGCATTTT.